This T cell receptor beta chain is from a study of blood T cell repertoires in COVID-19. Study at large: From the United States, Italy and Spain came samples of acute and convalescent COVID-19. T cells, B-cell-depleted T cells, or PBMCs provided the cDNA or gDNA that served as material.

Some clones are missing from TCRdb's copy, which holds only in-frame ones; the method was immunoSEQ multiplex PCR. The sample consists of about 140,000 clones, roughly 78% of them appearing once. V was clipped by 6 bases and J by 0 bases, with 15 bases between them. Per the germline V gene, CDR1 is MDHEN and CDR2 is SYDVKM. The CDR3 spans 16 residues. This sequence originates from a man aged 55 to 70 with acute or convalescent COVID-19. This chain uses TRBV28 with TRBJ1-5; no clear D gene. Input material: peripheral blood. CDR3 nucleotide sequence: TGTGCCAGCAGCCGCGCCTCCAGGCTTAGCAATCAGCCCCAGCATTTT. Protein sequence: CASSRASRLSNQPQHF.